The text below deals with one T cell receptor beta chain. The specificity of this receptor is unknown. Within one base of it there is no much larger clone, and no base qualities were kept. The sample comes from a study of Ad26.COV2.S vaccination and SARS-CoV-2 variants (dated by TCRdb to 2020 to 2023). For context, the study as a whole: The specificity and breadth of SARS-CoV-2-reactive T cell receptors after Ad26.COV2.S vaccination were assessed by TCRbeta repertoire sequencing. A total of approximately 30 samples were included in the TCR-sequenced set, comprising 19 Ad26.COV2.S vaccine recipients, 5 placebo recipients and 8 SARS-CoV-2 convalescent individuals.

The immunoSEQ Assay was used to sequence TCRbeta CDR3 regions. After extraction, genomic DNA underwent amplification by bias-controlled multiplex PCR, followed by high-throughput sequencing. In the authors' own workflow: To quantify the absolute abundance of every unique TCRbeta CDR3 region, sequences were collapsed and filtered. T cell fraction was estimated by normalizing TCRbeta template counts to usable DNA, which was measured by amplifying reference genes present in all nucleated cells. Repertoire TCRs were annotated as SARS-CoV-2-specific when V gene, CDR3 amino acid sequence and J gene were exactly matched to a known reactive TCR set. The reference SARS-CoV-2 TCR set came from MIRA and was filtered for enrichment in COVID-19-positive ImmuneCODE repertoires, removing public or cross-reactive TCRs. Based on the MIRA antigens, annotated TCRs were further analysed at the level of specific ORF or position within ORF. Breadth was defined as annotated unique rearrangements over total unique productive rearrangements; depth was the summed frequency of those rearrangements. TCR breadth was compared between groups using two-sided Wilcoxon rank-sum tests. The immuneACCESS repertoire file appears here via TCRdb, limited to in-frame rearrangements. These files lack a portion of the clones; in checked studies, under half of the deficit traces to unresolved V genes, and the cause of the others is not known. The V and J calls and the clone size are those of that table, but D and trimming were determined from the DNA. The sample has 300,000 to 400,000 clones on record, under 95% of them singletons. Jointly, the top ten make up 3.9% of the sample.

V loses 3 bases, J loses 2 bases, and the germline ends lie 11 bases apart. As encoded in the germline V gene, CDR1 is MNHEY while CDR2 is SVGAGI. The CDR3 runs 14 residues from the cysteine to the phenylalanine. Of all the DNA, just the CDR3 is kept, 42 bases in frame from base 1. Here is what the overall study found, with its caveats: Spike-specific TCR breadth was higher in Ad26.COV2.S recipients than in placebo recipients (P = 0.0014). Vaccine and placebo recipients had similar non-spike TCR breadth, a finding consistent with the vaccine containing only spike. After vaccination, spike-specific CD8+ and CD4+ T cell responses were reported to show substantial breadth. The authors noted that total T cell responses may have been underestimated by the TCR breadth and depth analyses.

The sample's time point label, decoded: individuals recovered from natural SARS-CoV-2 infection. The chain is assembled from TRBV6-5 and TRBJ2-7, with TRBD1 perhaps the D gene, on 6 matching bases. Sequenced material: peripheral blood, taken after recovery from COVID-19. The clonotype originates from a human donor who had recovered from COVID-19. The CDR3 reads CASSYGGQTYEQYF. The DNA is as follows: TGTGCCAGCAGTTATGGGGGCCAGACCTACGAGCAGTACTTC.